This T cell receptor beta chain was documented in a study of identical twins. Germline V gene lookup returns CDR1 SQVTM and CDR2 ANQGSEA. The CDR3 has 16 residues. V was clipped by 4 bases and J by 7 bases; unmatched bases: 8. With no exceptions, donors were healthy Caucasians. TCRdb re-derived calls from the 5' RACE reads in MiXCR, one entry per CDR3 protein. The sample has about 530,000 distinct CDR3 sequences, approximately 20% seen once. The same data also contributed to another study, on yellow fever vaccine responses in identical twins.

Specimen: CD4+ T cells sorted from blood. The chain joins TRBV29-1 to TRBJ2-1; TRBD2 matches at 15 bases. The source is a woman under 30 in good health. The CDR3 loop is CSVGGLAGGLWNEQFF. CDR3 bases: TGCAGCGTTGGGGGACTAGCGGGAGGTCTTTGGAATGAGCAGTTCTTC.